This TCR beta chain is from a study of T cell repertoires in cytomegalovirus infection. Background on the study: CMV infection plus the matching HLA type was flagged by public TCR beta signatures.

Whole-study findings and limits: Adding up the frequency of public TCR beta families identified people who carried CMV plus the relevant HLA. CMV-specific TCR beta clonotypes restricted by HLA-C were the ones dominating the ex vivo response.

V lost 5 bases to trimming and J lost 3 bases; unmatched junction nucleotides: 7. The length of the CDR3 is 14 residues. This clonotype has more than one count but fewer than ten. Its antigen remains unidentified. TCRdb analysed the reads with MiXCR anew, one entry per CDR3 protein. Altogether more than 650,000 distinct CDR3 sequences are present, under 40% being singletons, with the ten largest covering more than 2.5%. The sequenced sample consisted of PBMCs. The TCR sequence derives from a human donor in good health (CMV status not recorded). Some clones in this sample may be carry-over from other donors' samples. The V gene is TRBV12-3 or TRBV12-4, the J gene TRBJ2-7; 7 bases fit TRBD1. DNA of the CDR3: TGTGCCAGCAGTGTCCGACAGGGAATCTACGAGCAGTACTTC. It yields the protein CASSVRQGIYEQYF.